This TCR beta chain is from a study of OX40 agonist ivuxolimab in advanced cancers. Study details: Dose-escalation patients were diagnosed with hepatocellular carcinoma, melanoma, renal cell cancer or head and neck cancer. Treatment received earlier with anti-PD-1, anti-PD-L1 or anti-CTLA-4 agents was allowed, and more than 30% had some.

J lost 0 bases, V lost 3 bases, and 7 bases had no gene match. From germline, CDR1 is SGDLS and CDR2 YYNGEE. The CDR3 consists of 19 residues. Data came from immunoSEQ multiplex PCR; TCRdb stores just in-frame clones and leaves some out. The sample holds around 63,000 clones, 86% seen once. The J gene is TRBJ2-6, the V gene TRBV9, with TRBD1 matching over 12 bases. This sequence was found in an adult with an advanced solid tumor such as melanoma, head and neck, liver or kidney cancer. The sequencing here drew on CD4+ or CD8+ T cells sorted from blood, taken in a trial of the OX40 agonist ivuxolimab. The chain's CDR3 is CASSAEGTGGNSGANVLTF. The CDR3 DNA is TGTGCCAGCAGCGCAGAAGGGACAGGGGGCAACTCTGGGGCCAACGTCCTGACTTTC.